This T cell receptor (beta chain) appears in the sequencing data of a study of graft-versus-host responses after intestinal transplantation. Looking at the study overall: Once they had received anti-thymocyte globulin induction, all recipients took tacrolimus and steroids for approximately 3 years. Overall study findings and caveats: Peak circulating GvH clone levels tracked with early post-transplant HvG declines. Some GvH clones appeared in ileal mucosa or blood before recipient bone marrow. High graft-versus-host to host-versus-graft T cell clonal ratios marked allografts of patients with graft-donor macrochimerism.

On this clone: Antigen: not known.

Using immunoSEQ multiplex PCR, the repertoire was profiled, and TCRdb retains in-frame clones only, with some absent. The profile covers about 88,000 clones, with approximately 87% appearing a single time and around 0.1% taken by the ten largest. Sequencing was performed on unstimulated CD4+ T cells sorted from spleen or lymph node cells, taken before intestinal transplant. The clonotype was recovered from a human donor who received an intestinal transplant.

The CDR3 reads CASSEAMASGEHTDTQYF. The DNA for the CDR3 is TGTGCCAGCAGTGAAGCAATGGCTAGCGGGGAACACACAGATACGCAGTATTTT. V usage is TRBV2 and J usage is TRBJ2-3, with 9 bases identical to TRBD2. The ends lost 0 bases at V and 2 bases at J; junction bases unmatched: 9. This CDR3 spans 18 amino acids. Germline V gives CDR1 SNHLY, CDR2 FYNNEI.